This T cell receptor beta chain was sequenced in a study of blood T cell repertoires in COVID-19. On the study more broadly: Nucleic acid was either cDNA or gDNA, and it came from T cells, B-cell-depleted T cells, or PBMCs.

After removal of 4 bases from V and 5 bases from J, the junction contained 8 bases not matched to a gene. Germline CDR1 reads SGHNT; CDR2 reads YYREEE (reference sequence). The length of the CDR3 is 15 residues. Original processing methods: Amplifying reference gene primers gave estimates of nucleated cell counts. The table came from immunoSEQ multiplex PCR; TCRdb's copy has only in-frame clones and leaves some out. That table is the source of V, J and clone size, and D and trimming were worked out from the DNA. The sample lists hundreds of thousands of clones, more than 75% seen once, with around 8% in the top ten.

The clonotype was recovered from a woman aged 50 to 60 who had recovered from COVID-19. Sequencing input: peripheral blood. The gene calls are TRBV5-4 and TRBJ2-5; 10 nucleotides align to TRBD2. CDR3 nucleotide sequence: TGTGCCAGCAGCCCACAGCGGGGGGGAGGTGAGACCCAGTACTTC. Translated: CASSPQRGGGETQYF.